This T cell receptor (beta chain) was sequenced in a study of spatial heterogeneity in lung cancer. Study-level background: Consistently, beta-chain sequences turned up in larger numbers than alpha-chain sequences did.

CDR3 length: 17 amino acids. Germline V CDR1 and CDR2: SGHRS, YFSETQ. Trimming took 1 base from V and 1 from J; bases not matched to a gene: 8. All TCR cDNA molecules were individually tagged with a unique molecular identifier. Each CDR3 protein is one row after TCRdb ran MiXCR on the 5' RACE reads. The repertoire consists of roughly 10,000 distinct CDR3 sequences, with 3.5% to 4.5% occurring once and the leading ten covering around 50%. In this sample, this clonotype turned up many times. As for time point: sample taken at primary tumor resection. Samples came from roughly 75 TRACERx patients with untreated early-stage lung cancer. Frozen PBMC, nontumor lung or tumor provided whole RNA, which was sequenced unsorted.

Material: PBMCs, obtained at surgery. The V call is TRBV5-1, the J call TRBJ2-1; 7 bases agree with TRBD1. The TCR originated in a female donor with early-stage non-small cell lung cancer. In nucleotides, the CDR3 is TGCGCCAGCAGCTTGAGCCCCAGGGGGATATCCTACAATGAGCAGTTCTTC. Its protein is CASSLSPRGISYNEQFF.